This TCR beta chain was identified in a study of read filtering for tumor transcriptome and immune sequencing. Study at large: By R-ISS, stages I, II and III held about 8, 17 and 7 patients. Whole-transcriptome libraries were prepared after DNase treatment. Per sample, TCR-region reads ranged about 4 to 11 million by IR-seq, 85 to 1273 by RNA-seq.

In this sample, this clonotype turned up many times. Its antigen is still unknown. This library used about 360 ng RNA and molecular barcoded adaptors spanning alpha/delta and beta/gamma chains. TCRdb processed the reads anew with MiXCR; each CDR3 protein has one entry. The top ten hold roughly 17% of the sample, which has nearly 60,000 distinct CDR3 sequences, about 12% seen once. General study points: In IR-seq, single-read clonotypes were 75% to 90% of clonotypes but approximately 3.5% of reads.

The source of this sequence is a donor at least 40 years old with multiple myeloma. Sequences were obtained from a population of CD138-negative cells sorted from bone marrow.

The CDR3 protein is CASSMNTEAFF. DNA of the CDR3: TGTGCCAGCTCTATGAACACTGAAGCTTTCTTT. This rearrangement joins TRBV5-5 to TRBJ1-1; D unclear. The CDR3 loop spans 11 amino acids. Trimming pared 7 bases from V and 0 bases from J, leaving 4 bases between. Germline lookup yields CDR1 SGHKS and CDR2 YYEKEE (reference sequence).